These 9 T cell receptor beta chains were all obtained from the same sample, sequenced in a study of siplizumab effects on memory and regulatory T cells. Sequenced by immunoSEQ multiplex PCR; TCRdb stores in-frame clones only, minus some. Among over 90,000 clones listed, around 90% were seen once. What was sequenced was CD4+ T cells sorted from blood. The origin of the receptors is a human donor in good health.

This rearrangement joins TRBV11-1 to TRBJ2-1; 8 nucleotides line up with TRBD1. Per germline, CDR1 SGHAT and CDR2 FQDESV (reference sequence). The CDR3 loop spans 18 amino acids. The ends lost 1 base at V and 1 base at J; junction bases unmatched: 9. The CDR3 bases are TGTGCCAGCAGCTTAGGATTCCAGACAGGGGAATCCTACAATGAGCAGTTCTTC. It yields the protein CASSLGFQTGESYNEQFF.

This clone came up once. The chain carries TRBV5-1 and TRBJ1-1, with D possibly TRBD1 on 6 matching bases. Germline values: CDR1 SGHRS, CDR2 YFSETQ. CDR3 length equals 13 residues. V was pared by 4 bases and J by 11 bases, with 18 bases between. DNA for the CDR3: TGCGCCAGCAGCCTCTTACAGGGAGGGGGGGCTTTCTTT. Its translation: CASSLLQGGGAFF.

This clone was seen a single time. This rearrangement joins TRBV29-1 to TRBJ2-3, with D possibly called TRBD1 or TRBD2 (5 bases each). Trimming took off 5 bases at V and 4 bases at J, with 7 bases between the two ends. The CDR3 has 11 amino acids. The germline V gene encodes CDR1 SQVTM and CDR2 ANQGSEA. The CDR3 region is CSVRGADTQYF. The CDR3 coding sequence is TGCAGCGTTCGGGGCGCAGATACGCAGTATTTT.

This clone turned up a few times. The chain carries TRBV4-1 and TRBJ2-3; 9 nucleotides align to TRBD2. The ends lost 0 bases at V and 3 bases at J; junction bases unmatched: 7. CDR1 and CDR2 from the germline V gene are MGHRA and YSYEKL. The CDR3 consists of 17 residues. The CDR3 DNA sequence: TGCGCCAGCAGCCAAGAAAAGGAGCTAGCGGGAACAGATACGCAGTATTTT. As protein: CASSQEKELAGTDTQYF.

This chain links TRBV7-2 with TRBJ2-3; tentative D call: TRBD2 (5 bases). V shed 5 bases and J shed 4 bases, with 19 bases lying between them. CDR3 length: 16 amino acids. Looked up from germline, CDR1 is SGHTA and CDR2 is FQGNSA. The CDR3 DNA follows: TGTGCCAGCAGCGCTCAGCGGATCCTTTCCGCAGATACGCAGTATTTT. The encoded protein is CASSAQRILSADTQYF. Drawing the rest from reference TRBV7-2 and TRBJ2-3, the complete variable domain is GAGVSQSPSNKVTEKGKDVELRCDPISGHTALYWYRQSLGQGLEFLIYFQGNSAPDKSGLPSDRFSAERTGGSVSTLTIQRTQQEDSAVYLCASSAQRILSADTQYFGPGTRLTVL.

The chain employs TRBV6-6 and TRBJ2-1; no definite D call. Germline assignment: CDR1 MNHNY and CDR2 SVGAGI (reference sequence). V lost 3 bases to trimming and J lost 7 bases, with 16 bases between them. The CDR3 totals 15 residues. In DNA, the CDR3 is TGTGCCAGCAGTTATTCGTCAGACCCTAATAATGAGCAGTTCTTC. It yields the protein CASSYSSDPNNEQFF.

The J gene is TRBJ2-5, the V gene TRBV5-1; 11 nucleotides match TRBD1. Per germline, CDR1 SGHRS and CDR2 YFSETQ. The length of the CDR3 is 16 residues. Unmatched junction bases numbered 4, after V lost 3 bases and J lost 0 bases. This chain's CDR3 is CASSSGTGGYQETQYF. The CDR3 nucleotides are TGCGCCAGCAGCTCCGGGACAGGGGGTTACCAAGAGACCCAGTACTTC.

V is TRBV10-3 and J is TRBJ2-7; the D gene is possibly TRBD1 (7 bases). Germline V CDR1 and CDR2: ENHRY, SYGVKD. V gave up 8 bases and J gave up 5 bases, with 16 bases separating them. The CDR3 contains 13 residues. The CDR3 loop is CAIWRGQLNEQYF. The CDR3 bases are TGTGCCATCTGGCGGGGACAGCTCAACGAGCAGTACTTC.

This chain connects TRBV2 to TRBJ1-6; D gene unclear. This CDR3 comprises 14 residues. Per germline, CDR1 SNHLY and CDR2 FYNNEI. V gave up 6 bases and J gave up 7 bases, with 13 bases separating them. The CDR3 coding sequence is TGTGCCAGCAGCGAACATAGGCGGAATTCACCCCTCCACTTT. Protein product: CASSEHRRNSPLHF.